This T cell receptor (beta chain) was sequenced during a study of cytomegalovirus exposure and HLA in healthy donors. As to this clone: Its antigen is as yet unknown.

Study-level findings and limits: In vitro testing confirmed a few CMV-associated chains as specific for CMV antigens. Both high specificity and high sensitivity reportedly marked the classifier's diagnosis of cytomegalovirus status.

The PCR ran on 60 Vbeta and 13 Jbeta primers. Using immunoSEQ multiplex PCR, the repertoire was profiled, and TCRdb retains in-frame clones only, with some absent. This sample has 150,000 to 200,000 clones, with around 84% found just once. The V gene's germline CDR1 is SEHNR and CDR2 FQNEAQ (reference sequence). With 2 bases clipped from V and 2 bases from J, the junction kept 9 bases outside the gene matches. The CDR3 sequence is 17 residues long. What was sequenced was PBMCs. The chain uses TRBV7-9 and TRBJ2-5, with 9 bases lining up with TRBD1. This receptor was taken from a woman younger than 30 in good health and CMV-seronegative. The CDR3 DNA is TGTGCCAGCAGCTTATGGGGGGGGACAGGGCTGCAAGAGACCCAGTACTTC. Translation: CASSLWGGTGLQETQYF.